This T cell receptor beta chain was documented in a study of PD-1 blockade in classical Hodgkin lymphoma. A note on this clone: Its antigen is undetermined.

Study-wide findings and caveats: Newly diagnosed patients were reported to exhibit reduced baseline TCR diversity relative to healthy donors.

Produced via immunoSEQ multiplex PCR; TCRdb's table is partial and in-frame only. The sample lists 43,000 or so clones; more than 70% were seen once. Per the germline V gene, CDR1 is MNHEY and CDR2 is SVGAGI. Unmatched junction bases numbered 5, after V lost 2 bases and J lost 8 bases. The CDR3 totals 14 residues. Every one of the patients relapsed after autologous stem cell transplantation (brentuximab vedotin exposure was variable). Classifying best responses yielded complete response, partial response or progressive disease. The clonotype originates from a human donor with classical Hodgkin lymphoma. J is TRBJ2-2 and V is TRBV6-5; 7 nucleotides agree with TRBD2. The sequenced sample was peripheral blood mononuclear cells (PBMCs), obtained at baseline. The CDR3 nucleotides read TGTGCCAGCAGTTACAGCCGGGGGGTGGGGGAGCTGTTTTTT. This sequence encodes CASSYSRGVGELFF.